These 2 T cell receptor beta chains came from one sample sequenced in a study of identical twins (dated by TCRdb to 2016 to 2017). Library generation was performed with 5' RACE. For sequencing, an Illumina HiSeq 2000 was employed. TCRdb took the public reads, trimmed them with fastp at Q25, ran MiXCR for clone calling and kept in-frame beta chains. CDR3 protein duplicates are merged, each entry listing the most common genes and DNA. The sample includes fewer than 900,000 distinct CDR3 sequences, with roughly 18% observed a single time. The biggest ten clones account for roughly 14% of the sample. These data are also associated with another study on T cells expressing NK-cell markers.

Sequenced input: PBMCs. Receptor source: a woman in her late teens or twenties in good health.

This clonotype has only a few counts. This chain links TRBV20-1 with TRBJ2-7; D tentatively fits TRBD1 or TRBD2 (5 bases each). The V end lost 5 bases, the J end lost 0 bases, and 11 bases lay between the germline ends. Looked up from germline, CDR1 is DFQATT and CDR2 is SNEGSKA (reference sequence). There are 13 residues in the CDR3. As DNA, the CDR3 is TGCAGTGCTCGGGGCGCACTCTCCTACGAGCAGTACTTC. Its translation: CSARGALSYEQYF.

The chain joins TRBV21-1 to TRBJ1-5; TRBD1, the D gene given by the table, was not confirmed from the DNA. TRBV21-1 corresponds to a pseudogene. The length of the CDR3 is 15 residues. This CDR3 reads CASSKVGTDNQPQHF. DNA for the CDR3: TGTGCCAGCAGCAAAGTGGGGACAGATAATCAGCCCCAGCATTTT.